Listed here are 17 T cell receptor beta chains from one sample, sequenced in a study of T cell responses to AZD1222 COVID-19 vaccine. Repertoires were generated with immunoSEQ multiplex PCR, while TCRdb's copy carries only in-frame clones and drops some. Of 55,000 to 90,000 clones in the sample, around 84% were seen once. Specimen: peripheral blood, collected on day 0 of AZD1222 vaccination. These receptors all stem from an adult in good health.

V is TRBV11-2 and J is TRBJ1-2, with 7 bases matching TRBD1. Germline CDR1 and CDR2: SGHAT and FQNNGV. The CDR3 consists of 14 residues. V was pared by 2 bases and J by 8 bases, with 8 bases of the junction left unmatched. This CDR3 is CASSLRGRGSGYTF. DNA of the CDR3: TGTGCCAGCAGCTTAAGGGGGCGCGGGTCCGGCTACACCTTC.

The chain recombines TRBV5-4 with TRBJ1-2, with 8 bases fitting TRBD1. V gave up 0 bases and J gave up 5 bases; unmatched junction bases: 9. CDR1 and CDR2 (germline): SGHNT, YYREEE (reference sequence). CDR3 length: 16 amino acids. Here the CDR3 DNA reads TGTGCCAGCAGCTTGGGCGGACAGGGCAATGTATATGGCTACACCTTC. Its translation is CASSLGGQGNVYGYTF.

A word on this clone: This same CDR3 is encoded by further DNA sequences in the sample. The chain combines TRBV5-1 with TRBJ1-1, with 7 bases aligning to TRBD1. CDR3 length: 15 residues. Germline CDR1 SGHRS, CDR2 YFSETQ. V was clipped by 0 bases and J by 5 bases; unmatched bases: 7. CDR3 nucleotide sequence: TGCGCCAGCAGCTTGGAGGCAGGGGGAGATACTGAAGCTTTCTTT. Translating gives CASSLEAGGDTEAFF. Based on the CDR3 plus reference TRBV5-1 and TRBJ1-1, the full variable domain is KAGVTQTPRYLIKTRGQQVTLSCSPISGHRSVSWYQQTPGQGLQFLFEYFSETQRNKGNFPGRFSGRQFSNSRSEMNVSTLELGDSALYLCASSLEAGGDTEAFFGQGTRLTVV.

The V call is TRBV18, the J call TRBJ2-5; a weak D match, TRBD2 (7 bases). Trimming cost V 8 bases and J 5 bases, with 21 bases left between them. Germline CDR1 is KGHSH and CDR2 is LQKENI. The CDR3 covers 15 residues. CDR3 sequence (DNA): TGTGCCAGCGCCCGGGGGGACACCATCACGGAGACCCAGTACTTC. The encoded protein is CASARGDTITETQYF.

The chain carries TRBV4-2 and TRBJ1-1, with 8 bases that match TRBD1. V dropped 0 bases and J dropped 0; count of bases not matched to a gene: 0. Germline-derived CDR1 and CDR2 are LGHNA and YNFKEQ. The length of the CDR3 is 15 residues. CDR3 sequence reads: CASSQEDRVNTEAFF. As DNA, the CDR3 is TGTGCCAGCAGCCAAGAGGACAGGGTGAACACTGAAGCTTTCTTT.

V and J are TRBV12-3 or TRBV12-4 and TRBJ1-5; no reliable D call. Trimming took off 1 base at V and 6 bases at J, with 7 bases between the two ends. The CDR3 loop spans 13 amino acids. Here the CDR3 reads CASSLGGSQPQHF. The CDR3 DNA sequence: TGTGCCAGCAGTTTAGGAGGGAGTCAGCCCCAGCATTTT.

The sample holds one count of this clone. The chain links TRBV10-3 to TRBJ2-3; TRBD1 agrees at 8 bases. The junction had 4 bases not matched to a gene; V was cut back by 11 bases and J by 0 bases. This CDR3 has 13 residues. The germline gives CDR1 ENHRY, CDR2 SYGVKD. DNA of the CDR3: TGTGCCGCCAGACAGGGGAGCACAGATACGCAGTATTTT. Translated, it gives CAARQGSTDTQYF.

This clone was observed a single time. An end of the junction does not agree with germline; a read error may underlie this. The V gene is TRBV13, the J gene TRBJ1-1; 8 nucleotides match TRBD1. In germline, CDR1 is PRHDT, CDR2 FYEKMQ (reference sequence). The CDR3 contains 15 residues. In DNA form, the CDR3 reads TGTGCCAGCAGCCTAGGACAGGGTTGGAACACTGAAGCTTTCTTT. Residues: CASSLGQGWNTEAFF. Filled out from reference TRBV13 and TRBJ1-1, the complete variable domain reads AAGVIQSPRHLIKEKRETATLKCYPIPRHDTVYWYQQGPGQDPQFLISFYEKMQSDKGSIPDRFSAQQFSDYHSELNMSSLELGDSALYFCASSLGQGWNTEAFFGQGTRLTVV.

This chain links TRBV5-1 with TRBJ2-1; D perhaps matches TRBD1 (6 bases). Deletions cut 4 bases from V and 0 bases from J, with 14 bases between. Germline V gene lookup returns CDR1 SGHRS and CDR2 YFSETQ. The CDR3 is 16 residues long. CDR3 residues: CASSPVGAGSYNEQFF. The CDR3, as DNA: TGCGCCAGCAGCCCCGTGGGGGCAGGCTCCTACAATGAGCAGTTCTTC.

J is TRBJ1-2 and V is TRBV30; D remains ambiguous. V was clipped by 4 bases and J by 1 base, with 4 bases between them. Germline V gene lookup returns CDR1 GTSNPN and CDR2 SVGIG (reference sequence). CDR3 length equals 11 residues. The CDR3 DNA follows: TGTGCCTGGACTGGTAACTATGGCTACACCTTC. Translated: CAWTGNYGYTF. The complete variable domain, with remaining parts taken from reference TRBV30 and TRBJ1-2, reads SQTIHQWPATLVQPVGSPLSLECTVEGTSNPNLYWYRQAAGRGLQLLFYSVGIGQISSEVPQNLSASRPQDRQFILSSKKLLLSDSGFYLCAWTGNYGYTFGSGTRLTVV.

CDR3 protein: CASSVGTGAYGYTF. The DNA for the CDR3 is TGTGCCAGCAGCGTCGGGACAGGTGCCTATGGCTACACCTTC. This chain connects TRBV13 to TRBJ1-2; 8 positions match TRBD1. The J segment lost 4 bases and the V segment lost 5 bases, leaving 6 bases of the junction unmatched. The length of the CDR3 is 14 residues. CDR1 is PRHDT, CDR2 FYEKMQ, per germline (reference sequence).

This chain uses TRBV21-1 with TRBJ1-1. TRBV21-1 constitutes a pseudogene. The CDR3 loop spans 15 amino acids. The CDR3 nucleotides read TGTGCCAGCAGCAGCTGTCTTGTTCCTAACACTGAAGCTTTCTTT. It translates to CASSSCLVPNTEAFF.

The rearrangement uses TRBV28 and TRBJ2-6; the D gene could be TRBD1 or TRBD2 (5 bases each). Trimming cost V 4 bases and J 2 bases, with 12 bases left between them. Germline V gives CDR1 MDHEN, CDR2 SYDVKM. The CDR3 totals 16 residues. The CDR3 here is CASSSPGSAGANVLTF. The DNA of the CDR3 is TGTGCCAGCAGTTCCCCAGGGAGCGCTGGGGCCAACGTCCTGACTTTC.

This chain joins TRBV7-9 and TRBJ1-6, with TRBD1 matching over 9 bases. Germline V gene sequence: CDR1 SEHNR, CDR2 FQNEAQ (reference sequence). V lost 1 base and J lost 5; bases outside the gene matches: 0. The CDR3 is made up of 15 amino acids. The CDR3 DNA follows: TGTGCCAGCAGCTTAGGACAGGGGGATAATTCACCCCTCCACTTT. Translated, it gives CASSLGQGDNSPLHF.

The V and J genes are TRBV9 and TRBJ2-2; TRBD1 agrees at 8 bases. CDR1 is SGDLS and CDR2 is YYNGEE in the germline V gene. The trim removed 3 bases at V and 8 bases at J, leaving 9 bases unmatched. The CDR3 is made up of 15 amino acids. CDR3 in amino acids: CASSAYGTGSGELFF. As DNA, the CDR3 is TGTGCCAGCAGCGCCTACGGGACAGGAAGTGGGGAGCTGTTTTTT. Combining the CDR3 with reference TRBV9 and TRBJ2-2 gives the whole variable domain DSGVTQTPKHLITATGQRVTLRCSPRSGDLSVYWYQQSLDQGLQFLIQYYNGEERAKGNILERFSAQQFPDLHSELNLSSLELGDSALYFCASSAYGTGSGELFFGEGSRLTVL.

This chain links TRBV28 with TRBJ1-6; D gene unclear. Germline V gene sequence: CDR1 MDHEN, CDR2 SYDVKM. Trimming shortened V by 5 bases and J by 9 bases, and 14 bases separated the two germline ends. The CDR3 covers 14 residues. The CDR3, as DNA: TGTGCCAGCAGTGCCGAATACGGGAGTTCACCCCTCCACTTT. It translates to CASSAEYGSSPLHF.

The rearrangement links TRBV2 to TRBJ1-6; D ambiguous. CDR3 length: 14 residues. Germline values: CDR1 SNHLY, CDR2 FYNNEI. Trimming took 7 bases from V and 3 from J, leaving 10 bases between them. The CDR3, as DNA: TGTGCCAGCACCGCACGGGACTATAATTCACCCCTCCACTTT. This gives the protein CASTARDYNSPLHF.